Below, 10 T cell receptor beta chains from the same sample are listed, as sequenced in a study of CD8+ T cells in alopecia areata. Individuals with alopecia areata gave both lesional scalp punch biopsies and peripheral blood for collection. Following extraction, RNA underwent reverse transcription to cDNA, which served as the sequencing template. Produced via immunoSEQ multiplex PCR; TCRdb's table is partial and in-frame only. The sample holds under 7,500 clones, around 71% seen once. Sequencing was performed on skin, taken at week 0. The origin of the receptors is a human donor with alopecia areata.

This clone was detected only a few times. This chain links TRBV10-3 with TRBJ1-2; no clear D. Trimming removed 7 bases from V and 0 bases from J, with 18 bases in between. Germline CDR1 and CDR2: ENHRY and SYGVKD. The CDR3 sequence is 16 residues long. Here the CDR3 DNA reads TGTGCCATCACAGAGCTTAGAGGACCGGCTAACTATGGCTACACCTTC. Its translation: CAITELRGPANYGYTF.

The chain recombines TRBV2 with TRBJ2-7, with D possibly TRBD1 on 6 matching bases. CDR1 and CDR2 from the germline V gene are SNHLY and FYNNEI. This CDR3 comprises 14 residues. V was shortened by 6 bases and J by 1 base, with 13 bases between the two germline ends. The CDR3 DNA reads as TGTGCCAGCAGATCCACAGGGAGTTCCTACGAGCAGTACTTC. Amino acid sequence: CASRSTGSSYEQYF.

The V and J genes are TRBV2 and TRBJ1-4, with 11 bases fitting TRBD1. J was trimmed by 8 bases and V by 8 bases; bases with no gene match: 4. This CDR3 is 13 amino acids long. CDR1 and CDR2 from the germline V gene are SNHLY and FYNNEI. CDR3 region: CASARDRGEKLFF. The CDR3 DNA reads TGTGCCAGCGCCCGGGACAGGGGGGAAAAACTGTTTTTT.

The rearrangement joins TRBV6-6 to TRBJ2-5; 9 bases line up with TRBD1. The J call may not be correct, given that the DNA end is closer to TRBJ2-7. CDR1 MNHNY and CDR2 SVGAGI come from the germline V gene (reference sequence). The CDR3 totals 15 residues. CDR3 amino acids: CASSYDGTGTYEQYF. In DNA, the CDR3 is TGTGCCAGCAGTTACGATGGGACAGGGACCTACGAGCAGTACTTC.

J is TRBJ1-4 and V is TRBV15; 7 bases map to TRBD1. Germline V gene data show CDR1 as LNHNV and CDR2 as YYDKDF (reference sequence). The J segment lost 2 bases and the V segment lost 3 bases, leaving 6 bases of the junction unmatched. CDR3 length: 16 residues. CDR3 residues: CATSRMRGRTNEKLFF. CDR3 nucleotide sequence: TGTGCCACCAGCAGGATGAGGGGGCGTACTAATGAAAAACTGTTTTTT.

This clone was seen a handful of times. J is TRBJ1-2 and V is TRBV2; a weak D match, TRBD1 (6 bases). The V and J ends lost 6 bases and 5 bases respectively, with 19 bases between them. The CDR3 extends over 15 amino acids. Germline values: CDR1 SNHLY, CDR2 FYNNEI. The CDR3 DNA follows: TGTGCCAGCAGACCCTTGACAGGATGGGGTTATGGCTACACCTTC. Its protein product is CASRPLTGWGYGYTF.

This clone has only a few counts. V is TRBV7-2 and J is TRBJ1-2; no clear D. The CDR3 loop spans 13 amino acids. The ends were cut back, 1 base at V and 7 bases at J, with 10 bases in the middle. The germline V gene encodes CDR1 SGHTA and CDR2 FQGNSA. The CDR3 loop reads CASSLVRSPGYTF. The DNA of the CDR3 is TGTGCCAGCAGCTTAGTTCGGTCCCCTGGCTACACCTTC.

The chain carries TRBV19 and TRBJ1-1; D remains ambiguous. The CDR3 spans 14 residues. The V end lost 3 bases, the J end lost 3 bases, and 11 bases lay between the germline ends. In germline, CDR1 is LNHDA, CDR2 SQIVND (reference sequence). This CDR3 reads CASSIVGWDTEAFF. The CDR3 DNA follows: TGTGCCAGTAGTATCGTGGGATGGGACACTGAAGCTTTCTTT. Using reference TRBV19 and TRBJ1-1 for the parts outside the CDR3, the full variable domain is DGGITQSPKYLFRKEGQNVTLSCEQNLNHDAMYWYRQDPGQGLRLIYYSQIVNDFQKGDIAEGYSVSREKKESFPLTVTSAQKNPTAFYLCASSIVGWDTEAFFGQGTRLTVV.

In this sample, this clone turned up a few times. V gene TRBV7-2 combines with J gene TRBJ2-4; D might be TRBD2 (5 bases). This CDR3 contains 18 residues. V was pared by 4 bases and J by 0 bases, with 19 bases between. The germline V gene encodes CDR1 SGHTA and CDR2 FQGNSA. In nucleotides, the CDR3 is TGTGCCAGCAGCTCTAGCCCCTCTTCGGAGATAGCCAAAAACATTCAGTACTTC. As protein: CASSSSPSSEIAKNIQYF.

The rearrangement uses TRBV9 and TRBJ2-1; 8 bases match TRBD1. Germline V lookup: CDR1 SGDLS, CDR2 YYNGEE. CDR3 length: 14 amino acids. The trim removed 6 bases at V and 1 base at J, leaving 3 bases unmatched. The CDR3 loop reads CASTRTGSYNEQFF. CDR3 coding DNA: TGTGCCAGCACTAGGACAGGGTCCTACAATGAGCAGTTCTTC.